Listed here is a single T cell receptor beta chain. Its antigen is undetermined. A junction boundary mismatches the germline segment, possibly from a read error. TCRdb re-analysed the reads in MiXCR, keeping a single row per CDR3 protein. The table records about 740,000 distinct CDR3 sequences, 35% of them present only once. The CDR3 covers 14 residues. Germline CDR1 is MNHNS and CDR2 is SASEGT. The data were obtained in a study of T cell repertoires in cytomegalovirus infection. Study results and caveats: CMV-specific HLA-C-restricted TCR beta clonotypes dominated the ex vivo response.

The specimen sequenced was PBMCs. The TCR comes from a human donor in good health (CMV status not recorded). Some clones in this sample may be carry-over from other donors' samples. The chain uses TRBV6-1 and TRBJ2-3, with a possible D match to TRBD1 (5 bases). Here the CDR3 reads CASRAGISTYTQYF. The CDR3 coding sequence is TGTGCCAGCAGAGCAGGGATTAGCACATATACGCAGTATTTT.